This T cell receptor (beta chain) was sequenced in a study of blood T cell repertoires in COVID-19. Study-wide context: Spain, Italy and the United States supplied samples that represented acute and convalescent COVID-19. Nucleic acid was either cDNA or gDNA, and it came from T cells, B-cell-depleted T cells, or PBMCs.

Germline V gives CDR1 MNHEY, CDR2 SMNVEV (reference sequence). The length of the CDR3 is 14 residues. Germline trimming cut 2 bases from V and 8 bases from J; bases unmatched to any gene: 3. In the authors' workflow: Amplification from reference gene primers served as the basis for estimated nucleated cell counts. Sequenced by immunoSEQ multiplex PCR; TCRdb stores in-frame clones only, minus some. Clonal size and the V and J genes are those of that table, whereas D and trimming came from the DNA. Among around 65,000 clones, roughly 81% were seen once, and the ten largest hold 9.2%. This chain connects TRBV27 to TRBJ1-4; 9 bases are a match to TRBD1. Sequencing was carried out using peripheral blood. This clonotype originated in a human donor in a cohort sampled during active COVID-19. CDR3 sequence: CASSLLGTGEKLFF. The CDR3 DNA is TGTGCCAGCAGTTTACTTGGGACAGGGGAAAAACTGTTTTTT.